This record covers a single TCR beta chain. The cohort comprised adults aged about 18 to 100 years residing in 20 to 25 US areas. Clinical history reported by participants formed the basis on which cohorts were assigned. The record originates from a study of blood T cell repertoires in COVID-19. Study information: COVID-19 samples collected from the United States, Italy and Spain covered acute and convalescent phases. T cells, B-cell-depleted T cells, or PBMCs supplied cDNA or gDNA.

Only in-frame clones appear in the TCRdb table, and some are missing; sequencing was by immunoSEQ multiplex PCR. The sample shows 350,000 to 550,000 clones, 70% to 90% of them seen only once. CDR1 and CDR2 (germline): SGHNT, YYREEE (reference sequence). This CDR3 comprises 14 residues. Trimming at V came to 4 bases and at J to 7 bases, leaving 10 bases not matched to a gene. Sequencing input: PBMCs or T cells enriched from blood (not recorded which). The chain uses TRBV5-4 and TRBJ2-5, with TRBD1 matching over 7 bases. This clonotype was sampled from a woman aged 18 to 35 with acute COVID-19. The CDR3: CASSATGWGGTQYF. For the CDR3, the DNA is TGTGCCAGCAGCGCGACAGGGTGGGGTGGGACCCAGTACTTC.